What follows describes a single T cell receptor beta chain. CDR3 size: 14 residues. V was pared by 5 bases and J by 0 bases, with 10 bases between. The germline V gene encodes CDR1 SQVTM and CDR2 ANQGSEA. This specimen comes from a study of long-term antiretroviral therapy in people with HIV. immunoSEQ v3.0 was run at survey level. Each sample had sequencing targeting about 40,000-55,000 T-cell genomes. TCRdb's copy holds only in-frame clones and misses some; the assay was immunoSEQ multiplex PCR. The sample records about 31,000 clones, 70% to 90% being singletons. Every donor had one or more pre-ART and two or more post-ART PBMC samples.

The chain recombines TRBV29-1 with TRBJ2-2; no definite D call. The clonotype originates from a man in his late teens or twenties with HIV. The starting material was unsorted PBMCs, obtained 0.8 years before starting antiretroviral therapy. CDR3 in amino acids: CSVLRTANTGELFF. The CDR3 coding sequence is TGCAGCGTTCTTAGGACGGCGAACACCGGGGAGCTGTTTTTT.